One and the same sample provided the 6 T cell receptor beta chains below, sequenced in a study of breast tumors, draining lymph nodes, adjacent tissues. Samples came from axillary lymph nodes draining the breast cancer. TCRdb redid the calling of the multiplex PCR reads with MiXCR, one entry per CDR3 protein. The table records about 270,000 distinct CDR3 sequences, under 35% of them present only once. The sample consisted of axillary lymph node tissue. The receptors originated from a female donor with breast cancer. Some clones in this sample may be carry-over from other donors' samples.

This clonotype was counted at least ten times. V gene TRBV4-1 combines with J gene TRBJ2-7, with 12 bases identical to TRBD2. The CDR3 is 17 residues long. V was pared by 3 bases and J by 4 bases, with 10 bases of the junction left unmatched. Germline V gives CDR1 MGHRA, CDR2 YSYEKL. The CDR3, as DNA: TGCGCCAGCAGCCATGACCGACTAGCGGGAGAGGGGTACGAGCAGTACTTC. Translated, it gives CASSHDRLAGEGYEQYF.

This rearrangement joins TRBV24-1 to TRBJ2-5; 10 nucleotides align to TRBD2. The CDR3 is made up of 15 amino acids. Germline trimming cut 4 bases from V and 3 bases from J; bases unmatched to any gene: 4. Germline V gene lookup returns CDR1 KGHDR and CDR2 SFDVKD. CDR3 nucleotide sequence: TGTGCCACCAGTGACCCGGGACTAGCGAAAGAGACCCAGTACTTC. This encodes CATSDPGLAKETQYF.

This clonotype was picked up a small number of times. This rearrangement joins TRBV4-3 to TRBJ2-5; 7 positions agree with TRBD1. Per germline, CDR1 LGHNA and CDR2 YSLEER. V was clipped by 0 bases and J by 0 bases; unmatched bases: 10. The CDR3 spans 18 residues. The CDR3 loop is CASSQDWGPTGNQETQYF. CDR3 coding DNA: TGCGCCAGCAGCCAAGATTGGGGACCGACAGGGAACCAAGAGACCCAGTACTTC.

V and J are TRBV19 and TRBJ1-6; D unclear. The CDR3 sequence is 14 residues long. Looked up from germline, CDR1 is LNHDA and CDR2 is SQIVND (reference sequence). V lost 5 bases to trimming and J lost 7 bases, with 12 bases between them. CDR3 nucleotide sequence: TGTGCCAGTAGTGGAGGAGGAGGAAATTCACCCCTCCACTTT. This gives the protein CASSGGGGNSPLHF.

This clonotype came up many times. The V gene is TRBV7-8, the J gene TRBJ1-6; 7 nucleotides align to TRBD1. Germline CDR1 is SGHVS and CDR2 is FQNEAQ. This CDR3 has 15 amino acids. After removal of 1 base from V and 10 bases from J, the junction contained 7 bases not matched to a gene. The CDR3 spells CASSLEEGAKSPLHF. Written as DNA, the CDR3 is TGTGCCAGCAGCTTAGAGGAGGGGGCTAAATCACCCCTCCACTTT.

This clonotype has a count of ten or more. This sequence joins TRBV12-3 or TRBV12-4 and TRBJ2-1; TRBD2 matches at 10 bases. V shed 0 bases and J 9 bases; nucleotides not matched to a gene: 8. The CDR3 has 16 amino acids. The CDR3 region has the DNA TGTGCCAGCAGTTTAGCGTCGCCTAGCGGGAGTGGTGAGCAGTTCTTC. It translates to CASSLASPSGSGEQFF.